One sample yielded the 19 T cell receptor beta chains listed below, sequenced in a study of CD8+CD57+ T cells in acquired aplastic anemia. Patients included in sequencing had previously demonstrated CD8+CD57+ cell expansion by flow cytometry. The use of genomic DNA as template underpinned the TCR beta VDJ and CDR3 profiling. MiXCR, run by TCRdb on the reads, gives a single entry per CDR3 protein. Among about 180,000 distinct CDR3 sequences listed, less than 60% were seen once. Source material: sorted CD4+, CD8+, or CD8+CD57+ T cells (not recorded which) from PBMCs. The receptors originated from a human donor with aplastic anemia.

This clonotype was counted many times. The chain links TRBV2 to TRBJ1-1; no definite D call. CDR1 and CDR2 from the germline V gene are SNHLY and FYNNEI. V was trimmed by 10 bases and J by 1 base, leaving 16 bases between them. This CDR3 region has 14 residues. Here the CDR3 reads CATAREWTNTEAFF. As DNA, the CDR3 is TGTGCCACCGCCCGGGAGTGGACGAACACTGAAGCTTTCTTT.

The CDR3 is CATSRVGGGGEKLFF. Here the CDR3 DNA reads TGTGCCACCAGCAGAGTGGGAGGGGGTGGAGAAAAACTGTTTTTT. This sequence joins TRBV15 and TRBJ1-4, with D perhaps matching TRBD1 (6 bases). This CDR3 is 15 amino acids long. Trimming took 1 base from V and 8 from J, leaving 14 bases between them. Germline V CDR1 and CDR2: LNHNV, YYDKDF (reference sequence). Looking up the rest from reference TRBV15 and TRBJ1-4 gives the full variable domain: DAMVIQNPRYQVTQFGKPVTLSCSQTLNHNVMYWYQQKSSQAPKLLFHYYDKDFNNEADTPDNFQSRRPNTSFCFLDIRSPGLGDTAMYLCATSRVGGGGEKLFFGSGTQLSVL.

In its sample, this clonotype was seen many times. The CDR3 sequence is CASSVRTGELFF. For the CDR3, the DNA is TGTGCCAGCAGCGTTAGGACCGGGGAGCTGTTTTTT. The chain has TRBV9 and TRBJ2-2, with unresolved D. CDR1 and CDR2 (germline): SGDLS, YYNGEE. V gave up 2 bases and J gave up 5 bases, with 4 bases separating them. This CDR3 is built from 12 residues.

The chain carries TRBV20-1 and TRBJ2-1, with 9 nucleotides matching TRBD2. Germline values: CDR1 DFQATT, CDR2 SNEGSKA (reference sequence). The V gene end was trimmed by 6 bases and the J gene end by 8 bases; junction bases not matched to a gene: 14. The CDR3 consists of 15 residues. The CDR3 loop is CSAPGTGTSSHEQFF. CDR3 bases: TGCAGTGCCCCTGGGACCGGGACTAGCAGCCATGAGCAGTTCTTC.

This clonotype has ten or more counts. The CDR3 DNA follows: TGTGCCAGCAGCCCAAGTGCGGGAGGGGGGGGTGAGCAGTTCTTC. Translated: CASSPSAGGGGEQFF. V is TRBV14 and J is TRBJ2-1; TRBD2 agrees at 9 bases. V lost 4 bases, J lost 9 bases, and 10 bases stayed unmatched. This CDR3 spans 15 amino acids. The V gene's germline CDR1 is SGHDN and CDR2 FVKESK.

The table lists this clonotype with many counts. The rearrangement uses TRBV7-9 and TRBJ2-6; 7 bases are a match to TRBD2. J was trimmed by 2 bases and V by 5 bases; bases with no gene match: 9. This CDR3 contains 17 residues. Germline V gene data show CDR1 as SEHNR and CDR2 as FQNEAQ (reference sequence). For the CDR3, the DNA is TGTGCCAGCAGCCCCCAGGTGGGGGGGACTGGGGCCAACGTCCTGACTTTC. Protein product: CASSPQVGGTGANVLTF.

Remarks on this clonotype: A much larger clonotype is one base distant, so this may be a read error. The chain recombines TRBV7-9 with TRBJ1-1; TRBD1 agrees at 7 bases. The CDR3 totals 15 residues. Germline-derived CDR1 and CDR2 are SEHNR and FQNEAQ (reference sequence). CDR3 bases: TGTGCCAGCAGCTTAGCGCCAGGGGGGAACACTGGAGCTTTCTTT. It encodes CASSLAPGGNTGAFF.

This clonotype was detected ten times or more. The CDR3 DNA follows: TGTGCCATCTTACCGGGAGTAGTCCAGCCCCAGCATTTT. It is translated as CAILPGVVQPQHF. The rearrangement joins TRBV6-1 to TRBJ1-5; D is ambiguous. The CDR3 is 13 amino acids. The V and J ends lost 10 bases and 7 bases respectively, with 17 bases between them. Germline CDR1 MNHNS, CDR2 SASEGT.

The chain uses TRBV10-3 and TRBJ1-1; a possible D gene is TRBD1 (5 bases). The CDR3 sequence is 14 residues long. The V gene's germline CDR1 is ENHRY and CDR2 SYGVKD. The ends were cut back, 4 bases at V and 1 base at J, with 10 bases in the middle. The CDR3 reads CAISVGGRNTEAFF. The CDR3 DNA sequence: TGTGCCATCAGTGTCGGGGGTAGGAACACTGAAGCTTTCTTT.

The rearrangement uses TRBV7-3 and TRBJ2-7, with 11 bases fitting TRBD2. This CDR3 comprises 15 residues. The germline V gene encodes CDR1 SGHTA and CDR2 FQGTGA. Trimming at V came to 5 bases and at J to 2 bases, leaving 5 bases not matched to a gene. CDR3 coding DNA: TGTGCCAGCAGCCGGGGACTAGCGGTTGCCTACGAGCAGTACTTC. It codes for CASSRGLAVAYEQYF.

The CDR3 region is CASSPWDRLNTEAFF. The CDR3, as DNA: TGTGCCAGCAGCCCGTGGGACAGGCTGAACACTGAAGCTTTCTTT. The J gene is TRBJ1-1, the V gene TRBV9; 8 positions match TRBD1. V gave up 4 bases and J gave up 0 bases; unmatched junction bases: 5. The V gene's germline CDR1 is SGDLS and CDR2 YYNGEE. The CDR3 runs to 15 residues.

The V and J genes are TRBV7-9 and TRBJ1-1; D gene unclear. The CDR3 totals 11 residues. Germline V gene data show CDR1 as SEHNR and CDR2 as FQNEAQ (reference sequence). V lost 5 bases to trimming and J lost 7 bases, with 8 bases between them. The CDR3 nucleotides are TGTGCCAGCAGCATACAAAGTGAAGCTTTCTTT. Protein: CASSIQSEAFF.

V usage is TRBV5-4 and J usage is TRBJ1-6; TRBD1 matches at 7 bases. Germline-derived CDR1 and CDR2 are SGHNT and YYREEE (reference sequence). Trimming cost V 1 base and J 7 bases; bases outside gene matches: 5. The CDR3 extends over 15 amino acids. CDR3 sequence reads: CASSLTGVSNSPLHF. Written as DNA, the CDR3 is TGTGCCAGCAGCTTGACAGGGGTCAGCAATTCACCCCTCCACTTT.

Ten or more counts support this clonotype. The CDR3 here is CASARGNQETQYF. CDR3 DNA: TGTGCCAGCGCCCGGGGGAACCAAGAGACCCAGTACTTC. The rearrangement links TRBV2 to TRBJ2-5, with D tentatively TRBD2 (6 bases). Trimming left V 8 bases short and J 0 bases short, with 10 bases between. This CDR3 comprises 13 residues. Germline CDR1 reads SNHLY; CDR2 reads FYNNEI.

This clonotype was counted at least ten times. This chain connects TRBV29-1 to TRBJ2-5; 8 nucleotides align to TRBD2. This CDR3 spans 11 amino acids. J was trimmed by 5 bases and V by 5 bases; bases with no gene match: 1. From germline, CDR1 is SQVTM and CDR2 ANQGSEA. This CDR3 reads CSVTGGETQYF. The CDR3 coding sequence is TGCAGCGTTACGGGAGGGGAGACCCAGTACTTC.

This clonotype appeared once. The CDR3 bases are TGTGCCAGCAGCTTGGTTAGGGGACAGGTTTCCTACGAGCAGTACTTC. Its protein is CASSLVRGQVSYEQYF. The rearrangement joins TRBV5-6 to TRBJ2-7; TRBD1 matches 8 bases. V lost 0 bases to trimming and J lost 1 base; unmatched junction nucleotides: 6. This CDR3 region has 16 residues. Germline V gene sequence: CDR1 SGHDT, CDR2 YYEEEE.

This chain uses TRBV12-3 or TRBV12-4 with TRBJ2-6, with D tentatively TRBD1 or TRBD2 (5 bases each). The ends were cut back, 5 bases at V and 9 bases at J, with 11 bases in the middle. CDR3 length equals 13 residues. The CDR3 DNA follows: TGTGCCAGCAGTCCGGGGCCAGGCAACGTCCTGACTTTC. It is translated as CASSPGPGNVLTF.

This clonotype showed up many times. The chain joins TRBV5-1 to TRBJ2-1, with TRBD1 matching 7 bases. Unmatched junction bases numbered 3, after V lost 2 bases and J lost 10 bases. The CDR3 has 12 amino acids. CDR1 and CDR2 from the germline V gene are SGHRS and YFSETQ. For the CDR3, the DNA is TGCGCCAGCAGCTTAACAGGGGACGAGCAGTTCTTC. Its translation: CASSLTGDEQFF.

In this sample, this clonotype turned up once. The chain links TRBV12-3 or TRBV12-4 to TRBJ1-5; D perhaps matches TRBD1 (5 bases). Trimming removed 6 bases at V and 4 bases at J, with 13 bases between. This CDR3 comprises 14 residues. The CDR3 sequence is CASRPSGMNQPQHF. As DNA, the CDR3 is TGTGCCAGCAGGCCTTCAGGGATGAATCAGCCCCAGCATTTT.